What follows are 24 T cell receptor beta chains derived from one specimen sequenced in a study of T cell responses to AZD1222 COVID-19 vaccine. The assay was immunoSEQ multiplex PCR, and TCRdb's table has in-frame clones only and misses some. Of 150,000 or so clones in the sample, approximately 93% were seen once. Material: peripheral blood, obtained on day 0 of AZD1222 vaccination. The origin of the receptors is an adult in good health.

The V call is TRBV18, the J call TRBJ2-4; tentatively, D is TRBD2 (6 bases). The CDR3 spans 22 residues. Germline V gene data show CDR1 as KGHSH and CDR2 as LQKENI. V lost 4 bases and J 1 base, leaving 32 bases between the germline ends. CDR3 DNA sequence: TGTGCCAGCTCACGCGTCATGTTCAGCTTGGGTTTCGCCCGGGGGGCCAAAAACATTCAGTACTTC. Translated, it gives CASSRVMFSLGFARGAKNIQYF.

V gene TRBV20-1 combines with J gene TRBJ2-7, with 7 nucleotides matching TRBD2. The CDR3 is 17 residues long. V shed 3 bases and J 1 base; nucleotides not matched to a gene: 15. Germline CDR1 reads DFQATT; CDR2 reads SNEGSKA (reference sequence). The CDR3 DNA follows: TGCAGTGCTAGTCTCGGAACCCTAACTAGCGTATCCTACGAGCAGTACTTC. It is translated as CSASLGTLTSVSYEQYF.

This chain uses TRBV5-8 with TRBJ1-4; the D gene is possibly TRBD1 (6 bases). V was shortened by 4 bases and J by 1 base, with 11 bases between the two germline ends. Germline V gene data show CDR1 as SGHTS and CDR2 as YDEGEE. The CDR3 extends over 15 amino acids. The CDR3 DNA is TGTGCCAGCAGCATAGGACAGTTAACTAATGAAAAACTGTTTTTT. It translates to CASSIGQLTNEKLFF.

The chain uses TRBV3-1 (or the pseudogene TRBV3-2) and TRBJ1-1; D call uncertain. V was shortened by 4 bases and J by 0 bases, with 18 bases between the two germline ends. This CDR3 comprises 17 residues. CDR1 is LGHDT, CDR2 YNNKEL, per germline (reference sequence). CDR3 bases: TGTGCCAGCAGCCCACATCCAACGCGTTTCATGAACACTGAAGCTTTCTTT. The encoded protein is CASSPHPTRFMNTEAFF.

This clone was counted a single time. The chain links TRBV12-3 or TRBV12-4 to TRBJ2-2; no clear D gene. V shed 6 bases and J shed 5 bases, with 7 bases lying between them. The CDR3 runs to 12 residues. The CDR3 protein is CASRFLTGELFF. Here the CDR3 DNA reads TGTGCCAGCAGGTTCCTTACCGGGGAGCTGTTTTTT.

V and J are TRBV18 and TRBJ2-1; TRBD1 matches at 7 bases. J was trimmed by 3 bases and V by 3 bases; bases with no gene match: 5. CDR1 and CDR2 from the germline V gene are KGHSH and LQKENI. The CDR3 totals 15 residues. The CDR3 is CASSPGTAVYNEQFF. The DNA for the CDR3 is TGTGCCAGCTCACCTGGGACAGCGGTCTACAATGAGCAGTTCTTC.

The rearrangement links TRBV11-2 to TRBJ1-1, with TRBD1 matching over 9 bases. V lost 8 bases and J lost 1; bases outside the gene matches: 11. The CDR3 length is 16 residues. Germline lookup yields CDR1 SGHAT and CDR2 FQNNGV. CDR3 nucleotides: TGTGCCAGCGGATTGAGGACAGGGGCCTCGAACACTGAAGCTTTCTTT. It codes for CASGLRTGASNTEAFF.

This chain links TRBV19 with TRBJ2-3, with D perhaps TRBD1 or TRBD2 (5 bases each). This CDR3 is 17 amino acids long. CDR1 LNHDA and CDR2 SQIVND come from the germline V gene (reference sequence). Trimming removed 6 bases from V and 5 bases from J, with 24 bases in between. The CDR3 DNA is TGTGCCAGTAGAGGTTCGAGGGGTACTTCTCTTTTAGATACGCAGTATTTT. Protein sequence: CASRGSRGTSLLDTQYF.

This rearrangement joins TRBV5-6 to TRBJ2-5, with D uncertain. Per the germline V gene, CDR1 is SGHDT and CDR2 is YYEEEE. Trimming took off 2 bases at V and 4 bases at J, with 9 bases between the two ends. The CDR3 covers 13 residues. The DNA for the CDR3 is TGTGCCAGCAGCTTACCAGCCGGAGAGACCCAGTACTTC. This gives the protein CASSLPAGETQYF.

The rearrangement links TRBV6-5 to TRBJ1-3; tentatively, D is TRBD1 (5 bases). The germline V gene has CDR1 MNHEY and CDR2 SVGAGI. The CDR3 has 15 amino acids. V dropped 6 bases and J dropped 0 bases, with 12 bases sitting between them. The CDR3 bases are TGTGCCAGCAGCCCCGACAGACACTCTGGAAACACCATATATTTT. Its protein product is CASSPDRHSGNTIYF.

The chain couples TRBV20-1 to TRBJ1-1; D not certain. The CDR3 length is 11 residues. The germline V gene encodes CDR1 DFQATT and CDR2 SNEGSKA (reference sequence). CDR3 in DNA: TGCAGGGCCTCATCGAACACTGAAGCTTTCTTT. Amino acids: CRASSNTEAFF.

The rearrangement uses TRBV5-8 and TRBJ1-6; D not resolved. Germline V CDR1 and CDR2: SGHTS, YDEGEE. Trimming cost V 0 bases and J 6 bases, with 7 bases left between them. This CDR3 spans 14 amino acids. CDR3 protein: CASSLVPLNSPLHF. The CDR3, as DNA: TGTGCCAGCAGCTTGGTTCCTCTTAATTCACCCCTCCACTTT.

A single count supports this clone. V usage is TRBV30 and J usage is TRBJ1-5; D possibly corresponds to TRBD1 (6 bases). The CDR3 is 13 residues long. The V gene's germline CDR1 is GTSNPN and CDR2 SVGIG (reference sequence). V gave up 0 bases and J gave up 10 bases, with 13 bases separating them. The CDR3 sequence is CAWSVDRRGPQHF. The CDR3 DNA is TGTGCCTGGAGTGTAGACAGGCGGGGACCCCAGCATTTT. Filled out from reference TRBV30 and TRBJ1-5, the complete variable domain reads SQTIHQWPATLVQPVGSPLSLECTVEGTSNPNLYWYRQAAGRGLQLLFYSVGIGQISSEVPQNLSASRPQDRQFILSSKKLLLSDSGFYLCAWSVDRRGPQHFGDGTRLSIL.

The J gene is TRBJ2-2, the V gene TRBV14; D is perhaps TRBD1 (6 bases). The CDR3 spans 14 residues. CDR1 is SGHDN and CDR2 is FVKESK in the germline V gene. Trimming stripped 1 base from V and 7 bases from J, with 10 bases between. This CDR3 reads CASSQARGGGELFF. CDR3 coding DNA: TGTGCCAGCAGCCAAGCCAGGGGTGGCGGGGAGCTGTTTTTT.

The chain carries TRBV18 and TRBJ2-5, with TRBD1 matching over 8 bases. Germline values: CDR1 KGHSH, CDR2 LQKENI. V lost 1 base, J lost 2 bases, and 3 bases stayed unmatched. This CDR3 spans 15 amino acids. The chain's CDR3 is CASSPRTGRQETQYF. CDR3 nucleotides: TGTGCCAGCTCACCACGGACAGGGAGACAAGAGACCCAGTACTTC.

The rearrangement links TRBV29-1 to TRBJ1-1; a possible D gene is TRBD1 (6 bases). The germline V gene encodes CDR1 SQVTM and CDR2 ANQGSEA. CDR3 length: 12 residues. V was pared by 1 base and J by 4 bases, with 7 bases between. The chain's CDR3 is CSVEGTATEAFF. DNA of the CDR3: TGCAGCGTTGAAGGGACAGCCACTGAAGCTTTCTTT.

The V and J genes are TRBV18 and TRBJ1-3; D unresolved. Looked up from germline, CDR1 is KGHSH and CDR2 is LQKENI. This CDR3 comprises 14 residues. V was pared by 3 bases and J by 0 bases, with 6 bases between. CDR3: CASSPDISGNTIYF. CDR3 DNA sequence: TGTGCCAGCTCACCTGACATCTCTGGAAACACCATATATTTT.

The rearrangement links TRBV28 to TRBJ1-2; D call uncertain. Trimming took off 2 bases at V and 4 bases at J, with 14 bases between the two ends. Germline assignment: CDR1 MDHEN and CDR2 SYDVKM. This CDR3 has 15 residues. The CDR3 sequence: CASSLVEAPPYGYTF. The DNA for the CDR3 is TGTGCCAGCAGTTTAGTAGAGGCGCCGCCCTATGGCTACACCTTC.

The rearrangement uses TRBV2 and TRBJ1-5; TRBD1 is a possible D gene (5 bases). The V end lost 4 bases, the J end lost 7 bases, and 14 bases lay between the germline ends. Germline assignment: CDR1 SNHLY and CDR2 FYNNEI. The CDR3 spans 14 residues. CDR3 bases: TGTGCCAGCAGTGTACGACAGTTACTCCAGCCCCAGCATTTT. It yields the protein CASSVRQLLQPQHF.

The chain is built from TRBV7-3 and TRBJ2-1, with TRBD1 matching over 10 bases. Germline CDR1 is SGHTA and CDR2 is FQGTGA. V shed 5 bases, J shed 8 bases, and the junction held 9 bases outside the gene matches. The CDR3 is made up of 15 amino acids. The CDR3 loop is CASSRMGQGSDEQFF. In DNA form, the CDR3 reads TGTGCCAGCAGCCGGATGGGACAGGGGAGCGATGAGCAGTTCTTC.

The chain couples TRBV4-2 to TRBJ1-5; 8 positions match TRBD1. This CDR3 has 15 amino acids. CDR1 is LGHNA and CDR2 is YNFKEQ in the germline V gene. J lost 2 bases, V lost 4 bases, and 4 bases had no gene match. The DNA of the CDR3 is TGTGCCAGCAGCCCAGGACAGGGTGGCAATCAGCCCCAGCATTTT. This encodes CASSPGQGGNQPQHF.

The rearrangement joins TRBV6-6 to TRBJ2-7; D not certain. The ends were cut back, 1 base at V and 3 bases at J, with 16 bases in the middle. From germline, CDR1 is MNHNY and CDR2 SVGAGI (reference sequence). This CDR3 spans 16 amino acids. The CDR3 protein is CASSYFIPGKHYEQYF. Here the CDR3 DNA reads TGTGCCAGCAGTTACTTTATCCCAGGAAAACACTACGAGCAGTACTTC.

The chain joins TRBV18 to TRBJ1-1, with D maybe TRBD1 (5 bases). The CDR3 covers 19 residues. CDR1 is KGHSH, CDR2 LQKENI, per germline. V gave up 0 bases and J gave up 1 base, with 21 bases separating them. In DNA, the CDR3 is TGTGCCAGCTCACCACCCATAGGGCCAGGGTTTCTCCCGAACACTGAAGCTTTCTTT. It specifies CASSPPIGPGFLPNTEAFF.

The CDR3 loop is CASSIVGAGNTIYF. The CDR3 nucleotides are TGTGCCAGTAGTATAGTGGGGGCTGGAAACACCATATATTTT. This sequence joins TRBV19 and TRBJ1-3; D is possibly TRBD1 (5 bases). CDR3 length: 14 residues. The V gene's germline CDR1 is LNHDA and CDR2 SQIVND (reference sequence). The V end lost 1 base, the J end lost 2 bases, and 6 bases lay between the germline ends.